This TCR beta chain was identified during a study of blood T cell repertoires in COVID-19 (TCRdb year 2020). Describing the broader study: The collaborator samples originated in the United States, Italy and Spain and spanned the acute and convalescent phases of COVID-19. The prospective study material was composed of cDNA or gDNA derived from T cells, B-cell-depleted T cells, or PBMCs. Where HLA class I and class II types were available, the types were taken from metadata supplied by the sample provider, not from assay-based typing. The dataset comprised deeply sampled blood TCRbeta repertoires from subjects exposed to, actively infected with, or recovered from COVID-19. A de-identified subject ID, COVID-19 status, age in years and sex were almost always included in the sample metadata. The samples were drawn from two sources: the first 160 participants of the ongoing ImmuneRACE study, and 950 to 1,500 subjects contributed by 6 global collaborators. A freely available public database, intended as a resource for researchers studying the immune response to SARS-CoV-2, is where the repertoires were released. The full study reports these points: The quantity of clinical and demographic metadata differed by source and by participant and was supplied without curation.

As concerns this clone: The target of this receptor is not known. It has no much larger one-base neighbor in the sample; base qualities were not kept.

Participants in the prospective study were enrolled through a virtual design, were aged roughly 18 to 100 years, and lived in roughly 24 United States geographic areas. Cohort assignment in the prospective study relied on participant-reported clinical history from a screening survey and a study questionnaire. Each participant in the prospective study had whole blood, serum and a nasopharyngeal or oropharyngeal swab collected by mobile phlebotomists. Participants in the prospective study had the option to provide additional blood draws and questionnaires over a roughly two-month period. Blood samples from the prospective study were shipped frozen or at room temperature prior to DNA extraction. The immunoSEQ Assay, a bias-controlled multiplex PCR, was used to amplify TCRbeta CDR3 regions from genomic DNA. The authors processed their data as follows. The number of nucleated cells in each sample was estimated by amplification of reference gene primers within the assay. To quantify the absolute abundance of each unique TCRbeta CDR3 rearrangement, sequence reads were collapsed and filtered. For each sample, productive Simpson clonality was calculated by taking the square root of Simpson's diversity index across productive rearrangements. In its TCRdb copy, this immuneACCESS table keeps in-frame sequences only and misses some clones. Where compared with another copy, unresolved V genes explain less than half of these, and the others have no known cause. That table furnishes V, J and clone size, whereas the DNA furnished D and trimming. The sample has approximately 210,000 clones on record, under 90% of them singletons. More than 8.5% of the sample comes from the top ten.

Clipping removes 1 base from V and 1 base from J, with 7 as the unmatched junction base count. Reading the germline V gene gives CDR1 MDHEN and CDR2 SYDVKM. The CDR3 runs 17 amino acids, cysteine and phenylalanine included. Only the CDR3 portion is preserved as DNA: 51 bases, with reading frame beginning at the first base. The origin of this receptor is a woman between 45 and 65 years old with acute COVID-19. The rearranged chain carries TRBV28 and TRBJ1-1; TRBD1 agrees with 9 junctional bases. Specimen: PBMCs or T cells enriched from blood (not recorded which). The DNA sequence is given as TGTGCCAGCAGTTTATACGCGGGGGGACAGGGGAACACTGAAGCTTTCTTT. Its protein product is CASSLYAGGQGNTEAFF.